This T cell receptor beta chain was sequenced during a study of blood T cells in healthy people across ages. The length of the CDR3 is 17 residues. Germline V gene sequence: CDR1 SGHDT, CDR2 YYEEEE. Remarks on this clonotype: Its cognate antigen is unknown. A read error may produce the germline difference seen at one junction end.

Study outcomes and limitations: Naive T cell percentage showed a strong correlation with TCR beta diversity.

Using a J-beta primer mix together with a sample-barcoded 5' primer, a second PCR was run for roughly 6 to 11 cycles. TCRdb re-analysed the 5' RACE reads in MiXCR, keeping a single row per CDR3 protein. Of more than 800,000 distinct CDR3 sequences in the sample, around 30% were seen once. The clonotype comes from an elderly woman in good health. The chain uses TRBV5-6 and TRBJ2-3; TRBD2 aligns across 13 bases. Input material: blood. The CDR3 DNA reads TGTGCCAGCAGCTTGGTGACTAGCGGGGGGCTCACAGATGCGCAGTGTTTT. Protein sequence: CASSLVTSGGLTDAQCF.